This T cell receptor (beta chain) was sequenced during a study of T cells expressing NK-cell markers. Across the whole study: Beta-chain profiling covered CD3+CD56+NKG2C+, CD3+CD56+NKG2C- and CD3+CD56-NKG2C+ sorted subsets. Seven sequenced donors out of eight were HCMV-seropositive, one seronegative.

After re-calling the 5' RACE reads, TCRdb lists one entry per CDR3 protein, DNA absent. With hundreds of thousands of distinct CDR3 sequences in the sample, the ten largest clones hold under 4.5%. CDR1 is SGHVS, CDR2 FQNEAQ, per germline. The CDR3 runs 14 residues. Sequencing was carried out using blood T cells: a sorted CD56 or NKG2C T cell subset, CD4+ or CD8+ T cells, or bulk PBMC T cells (not recorded which). The rearrangement links TRBV7-8 to TRBJ2-4; TCRdb designates TRBD1, a call that cannot be tested without DNA. The origin of this receptor is a man aged 18 to 30 in good health. The CDR3 protein is CASSLEGTYNIQYF.